This T cell receptor beta chain originates from a study of blood T cell repertoires in COVID-19. This clone was seen a handful of times. Germline loops: CDR1 MNHEY, CDR2 SMNVEV (reference sequence). V lost 7 bases to trimming and J lost 5 bases, with 9 bases between them. This CDR3 is built from 13 residues. The data were produced by immunoSEQ multiplex PCR, yet TCRdb's version contains in-frame clones alone and is incomplete. The sample lists fewer than 250,000 clones; about four fifths were seen once. The rearrangement joins TRBV27 to TRBJ1-6; D might be TRBD1 (6 bases). This receptor was taken from a woman aged 40 to 49 who had been exposed to COVID-19. Sample: PBMCs or T cells enriched from blood (not recorded which). The CDR3 DNA reads as TGTGCCAGCACAACAGGGAATAATTCACCCCTCCACTTT. This codes for CASTTGNNSPLHF.